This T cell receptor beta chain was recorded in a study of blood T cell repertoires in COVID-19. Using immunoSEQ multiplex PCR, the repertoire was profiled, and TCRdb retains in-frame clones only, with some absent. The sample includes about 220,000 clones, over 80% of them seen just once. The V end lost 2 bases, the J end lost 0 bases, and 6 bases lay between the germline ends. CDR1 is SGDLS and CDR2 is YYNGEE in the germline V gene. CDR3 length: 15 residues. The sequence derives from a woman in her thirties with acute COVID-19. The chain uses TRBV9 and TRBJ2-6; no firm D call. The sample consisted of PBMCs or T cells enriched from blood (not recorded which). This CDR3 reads CASSVFSSGANVLTF. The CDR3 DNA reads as TGTGCCAGCAGCGTTTTTAGCTCTGGGGCCAACGTCCTGACTTTC.